The rows below give T cell receptor beta chains drawn from one sample of a study of T cells in Graves' hyperthyroidism and ophthalmopathy. TCRdb reprocessed the multiplex PCR reads with MiXCR, giving one entry per CDR3 protein. Of 480,000 or so distinct CDR3 sequences in the sample, around 43% were seen once. The sequenced material came from peripheral blood or thyroid tissue (not recorded which). Source of these receptors: an adult woman with Graves' disease, either hyperthyroidism or ophthalmopathy (not recorded which). CDR3s include the opening cysteine and the closing phenylalanine or tryptophan. D genes are given only for firm matches. Size is stated for part of the rows, as once, few or many counts, or as a class when the clone is expanded.

d_call clone_size j_call v_call cdr3_aa cdr3_nt
NA NA TRBJ1-5 TRBV3-1 CASSQGEGGPQHF TGTGCCAGCAGCCAGGGAGAGGGGGGGCCCCAGCATTTT
NA many TRBJ1-3 TRBV5-1 CASGGQGNTIYF TGCGCCAGCGGGGGCCAAGGAAACACCATATATTTT
TRBD2 NA TRBJ2-5 TRBV7-6 CASSLVAGARETQYF TGTGCCAGCAGCTTAGTAGCGGGAGCCCGAGAGACCCAGTACTTC
NA many TRBJ1-2 TRBV2 CASSEEGQSYGYTF TGTGCCAGCAGTGAAGAGGGTCAATCTTATGGCTACACCTTC
NA NA TRBJ2-7 TRBV10-2 CASSEAGGLGDEQYF TGCGCCAGCAGTGAGGCCGGGGGCCTCGGGGACGAGCAGTACTTC
NA many TRBJ1-2 TRBV19 CASSRQVGNYGYTF TGTGCCAGTAGTCGACAGGTCGGGAACTATGGCTACACCTTC
TRBD2 NA TRBJ2-5 TRBV2 CASSETSGSGETQYF TGTGCCAGCAGTGAGACTAGCGGGAGTGGGGAGACCCAGTACTTC
NA few TRBJ2-7 TRBV2 CASSERQGFDEQYF TGTGCCAGCAGTGAGAGGCAGGGGTTTGACGAGCAGTACTTC
NA many TRBJ2-7 TRBV4-1 CASSQGELYEQYF TGCGCCAGCAGCCAAGGGGAACTCTACGAGCAGTACTTC
NA few TRBJ1-1 TRBV14 CASSRRRNTEAFF TGTGCCAGCAGCCGCCGAAGGAACACTGAAGCTTTCTTT
NA NA TRBJ1-2 TRBV7-2 CASSQGLTYGYTF TGTGCCAGCAGCCAGGGTCTTACCTATGGCTACACCTTC
NA many TRBJ1-2 TRBV13 CASSHTTGDRGYTF TGTGCCAGCAGCCACACGACAGGAGATAGGGGCTACACCTTC
NA NA TRBJ1-2 TRBV25-1 CASTRGSAYGYTF TGTGCCAGCACCCGGGGCAGCGCTTATGGCTACACCTTC
TRBD2 NA TRBJ2-2 TRBV7-2 CASSQGPLSGGFSGELFF TGCGCCAGCAGCCAAGGACCCCTTAGCGGGGGGTTTTCCGGGGAGCTGTTTTTT
NA few TRBJ1-2 TRBV5-1 CASSAQRGGYGYTF TGCGCCAGCAGCGCCCAGAGAGGAGGCTATGGCTACACCTTC
NA NA TRBJ2-7 TRBV20-1 CSASPGGWEQYF TGCAGTGCTAGCCCCGGGGGATGGGAGCAGTACTTC
TRBD2 many TRBJ2-5 TRBV2 CASSEEGLAGIQETQYF TGTGCCAGCAGTGAAGAGGGACTAGCGGGGATACAAGAGACCCAGTACTTC
NA NA TRBJ2-7 TRBV9 CASSLGGVDEQYF TGTGCCAGCAGCTTAGGGGGGGTGGACGAGCAGTACTTC
NA once TRBJ1-5 TRBV2 CASSQAQPISNQPQHF TGCGCCAGCAGCCAAGCCCAACCGATTAGCAATCAGCCCCAGCATTTT
NA many TRBJ2-5 TRBV7-9 CASSLLRDAASGETQYF TGTGCCAGCAGCTTGCTCAGAGACGCGGCTAGTGGGGAGACCCAGTACTTC
NA NA TRBJ1-1 TRBV30 CAWSVPQYKLMNTEAFF TGTGCCTGGAGTGTACCACAGTACAAGCTCATGAACACTGAAGCTTTCTTT
NA many TRBJ1-1 TRBV10-3 CAISYDSGRRTEAFF TGTGCCATCAGCTACGACAGTGGTAGAAGGACTGAAGCTTTCTTT
TRBD1 many TRBJ2-7 TRBV11-1 CASSPGQAIYEQYF TGTGCCAGCAGCCCCGGACAGGCGATCTACGAGCAGTACTTC
NA once TRBJ2-1 TRBV2 CASSEEPYNGQFF TGTGCCAGCAGTGAAGAGCCCTACAATGGGCAGTTCTTC
TRBD1 NA TRBJ1-2 TRBV10-2 CASLTGDYGYTF TGCGCCAGCCTGACAGGGGACTATGGCTACACCTTC
TRBD2 NA TRBJ2-7 TRBV12-3/TRBV12-4 CASSLRRGAYEQYF TGTGCCAGCAGTTTAAGGCGGGGGGCCTACGAGCAGTACTTC
TRBD1 NA TRBJ1-1 TRBV6-2/TRBV6-3 CASSNNRGPGAFF TGTGCCAGTAGTAACAACAGGGGCCCCGGAGCTTTCTTT
NA NA TRBJ1-1 TRBV7-9 CASSSRSAENTEAFF TGTGCCAGCAGCTCCCGCAGCGCCGAGAACACTGAAGCTTTCTTT
TRBD2 NA TRBJ2-3 TRBV10-1 CASSGTSGSDTQYF TGCGCCAGCAGTGGGACTAGCGGGAGCGATACGCAGTATTTT
NA NA TRBJ1-1 TRBV4-1 CASSQDHTGVATEAFF TGCGCCAGCAGCCAAGATCATACCGGGGTGGCCACTGAAGCTTTCTTT
NA many TRBJ2-7 TRBV15 CATSREPGPNYEQYF TGTGCCACCAGCAGAGAACCGGGACCGAACTACGAGCAGTACTTC
NA NA TRBJ2-7 TRBV19 CASSIPGAGYEQYF TGTGCCAGTAGTATCCCGGGGGCAGGCTACGAGCAGTACTTC
NA few TRBJ1-1 TRBV7-2 CATEQGSNTEAFF TGTGCCACGGAGCAGGGATCGAACACTGAAGCTTTCTTT
NA many TRBJ1-6 TRBV25-1 CASSTDSNSPLHF TGTGCCAGCAGTACGGACAGCAATTCACCCCTCCACTTT
NA many TRBJ2-5 TRBV20-1 CSAHRDGQETQYF TGCAGTGCCCACCGGGACGGACAAGAGACCCAGTACTTC
NA NA TRBJ1-4 TRBV15 CATSRVTGLRDEKLFF TGTGCCACCAGCAGAGTCACGGGGTTAAGAGATGAAAAACTGTTTTTT
TRBD1 NA TRBJ1-2 TRBV10-2 CASVRAGQFYGYTF TGTGCCAGCGTCCGGGCGGGACAGTTCTATGGCTACACCTTC
NA many TRBJ1-2 TRBV20-1 CSASPSGYDGYTF TGCAGTGCTAGCCCATCGGGGTACGATGGCTACACCTTC
NA NA TRBJ1-2 TRBV15 CASSLVGGQPYGYTF TGTGCCAGCAGTTTAGTGGGGGGGCAGCCCTATGGCTACACCTTC
TRBD2 many TRBJ2-7 TRBV10-3 CAISRLAEYEQYF TGTGCCATCAGCCGACTAGCAGAGTACGAGCAGTACTTC
NA NA TRBJ2-2 TRBV2 CASSDKKAAGTGELFF TGTGCCAGCAGTGACAAGAAGGCGGCTGGAACCGGGGAGCTGTTTTTT
TRBD2 NA TRBJ2-7 TRBV7-2 CASSLDAGGPSEQYF TGTGCCAGCAGCTTAGATGCGGGGGGGCCCTCCGAGCAGTACTTC
TRBD2 NA TRBJ2-2 TRBV11-2 CASSLMRVLAGGPGELFF TGTGCCAGCAGCTTAATGAGAGTACTAGCGGGAGGGCCCGGGGAGCTGTTTTTT
NA few TRBJ1-6 TRBV7-9 CASSQRRYGSPLHF TGTGCCAGCAGCCAACGTCGATACGGTTCACCCCTCCACTTT
TRBD2 many TRBJ2-7 TRBV7-2 CASSFWERGNEQYF TGTGCCAGCAGCTTCTGGGAGCGGGGTAACGAGCAGTACTTC
TRBD1 NA TRBJ1-2 TRBV12-3/TRBV12-4 CASSPTGTPNYGYTF TGTGCCAGCAGTCCGACAGGGACCCCAAACTATGGCTACACCTTC